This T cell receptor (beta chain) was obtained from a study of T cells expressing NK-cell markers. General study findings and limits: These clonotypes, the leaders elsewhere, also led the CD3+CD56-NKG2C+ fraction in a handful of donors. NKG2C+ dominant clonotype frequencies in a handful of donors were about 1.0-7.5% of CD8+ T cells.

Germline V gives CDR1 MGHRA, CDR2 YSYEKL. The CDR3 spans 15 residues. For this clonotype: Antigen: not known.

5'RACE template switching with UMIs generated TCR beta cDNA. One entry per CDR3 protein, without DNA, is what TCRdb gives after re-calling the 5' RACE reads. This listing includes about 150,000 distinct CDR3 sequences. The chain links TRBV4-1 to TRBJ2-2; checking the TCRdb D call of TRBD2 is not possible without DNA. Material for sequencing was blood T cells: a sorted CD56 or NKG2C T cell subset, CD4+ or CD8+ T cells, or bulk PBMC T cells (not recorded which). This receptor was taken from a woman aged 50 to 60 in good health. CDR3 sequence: CASSPGGPHSGELFF.